Described below is a single T cell receptor (beta chain) sequence and its context. The source of the sample is a study of blood T cell repertoires in COVID-19. Study information: Acute-phase and convalescent COVID-19 samples originated in the United States, Italy and Spain.

In the original workflow: Nucleated cell counts were estimated from reference gene primer amplification. This table comes from immunoSEQ multiplex PCR, and its TCRdb copy is limited to in-frame clones, with some not included. That table supplies the V and J calls and clone size; D and trimming were determined from the DNA. This table holds more than 200,000 clones, roughly four fifths found once. Germline CDR1 SEHNR, CDR2 FQNEAQ (reference sequence). Trimming took 7 bases from V and 8 from J; bases not matched to a gene: 7. This CDR3 has 13 residues. Sample: peripheral blood. The source of this sequence is a woman in her forties with active or convalescent COVID-19. The chain carries TRBV7-9 and TRBJ1-4; 7 bases map to TRBD1. The CDR3 DNA is TGTGCCAGCAACCGACAGGGACGGGAAAAACTGTTTTTT. Translating gives CASNRQGREKLFF.